This passage covers 25 T cell receptor beta chains from one sample sequenced in a study of shared clonotypes between healthy human individuals. The repertoire was sequenced with immunoSEQ multiplex PCR; TCRdb's copy has only in-frame clones and lacks some. The sample includes 2 million to 2.5 million clones, approximately 94% seen only once; the top ten take around 0.13%. Sequenced sample: naive CD4+ T cells sorted from blood. Subset given: CD45RA+ positively selected. These receptors originate from a man between 18 and 29 years old in good health.

The V and J genes are TRBV5-1 and TRBJ2-7; the match to TRBD2 covers 7 bases. The J segment lost 3 bases and the V segment lost 4 bases, leaving 7 bases of the junction unmatched. This CDR3 has 14 amino acids. Germline lookup yields CDR1 SGHRS and CDR2 YFSETQ. The CDR3 here is CASSTGAGVYEQYF. CDR3 coding DNA: TGCGCCAGCAGCACCGGGGCGGGGGTCTACGAGCAGTACTTC.

V is TRBV5-8 and J is TRBJ1-6, with TRBD1 matching 9 bases. This CDR3 is 14 amino acids long. With 3 bases clipped from V and 8 bases from J, the junction kept 3 bases outside the gene matches. Germline CDR1 SGHTS, CDR2 YDEGEE. The CDR3 spells CASSSDRGYSPLHF. CDR3 DNA sequence: TGTGCCAGCAGCTCGGACAGGGGTTATTCACCCCTCCACTTT.

In DNA, the CDR3 is TGTGCCCGCCCGAGAGGGACCCAGTACTTC. Protein: CARPRGTQYF. The J gene is TRBJ2-5, the V gene TRBV9; D gene unclear. The CDR3 covers 10 residues. Trimming removed 10 bases from V and 7 bases from J, with 11 bases in between. The germline V gene encodes CDR1 SGDLS and CDR2 YYNGEE.

CDR3 DNA: TGTGCCAGCAGCCGTCTGGGGGAAGCGAATGGCTACACCTTC. Protein sequence: CASSRLGEANGYTF. This chain joins TRBV27 and TRBJ1-2; weak D call: TRBD1 (5 bases). Trimming shortened V by 6 bases and J by 6 bases, and 17 bases separated the two germline ends. This CDR3 spans 14 amino acids. CDR1 MNHEY and CDR2 SMNVEV come from the germline V gene (reference sequence).

CDR3 sequence (DNA): TGCGCCAGCAGCTTGGCCCGGACACTCCACAATGAGCAGTTCTTC. This gives the protein CASSLARTLHNEQFF. The chain employs TRBV5-1 and TRBJ2-1, with a weak D call TRBD1 (5 bases). V lost 0 bases, J lost 5 bases, and 12 bases lay in between. There are 15 residues in the CDR3. In germline, CDR1 is SGHRS, CDR2 YFSETQ.

The rearrangement uses TRBV9 and TRBJ1-4; the D gene is possibly TRBD1 (5 bases). The germline V gene has CDR1 SGDLS and CDR2 YYNGEE. The CDR3 runs to 14 residues. Trimming shortened V by 0 bases and J by 7 bases, and 10 bases separated the two germline ends. The CDR3 DNA is TGTGCCAGCAGCGTAGGGGGGATCGGTGAAAAACTGTTTTTT. It translates to CASSVGGIGEKLFF.

This clone was seen once. V gene TRBV19 combines with J gene TRBJ2-3; 9 bases are shared with TRBD2. The CDR3 runs to 12 residues. J was trimmed by 6 bases and V by 6 bases; bases with no gene match: 1. Germline CDR1 LNHDA, CDR2 SQIVND (reference sequence). CDR3 sequence reads: CASRREGDTQYF. The DNA for the CDR3 is TGTGCCAGTAGGCGGGAGGGGGATACGCAGTATTTT.

The rearrangement joins TRBV19 to TRBJ2-2; possibly TRBD2 for D (5 bases). Germline assignment: CDR1 LNHDA and CDR2 SQIVND (reference sequence). The V gene lost 2 bases and the J gene lost 6 bases, with 7 bases spanning the gap. This CDR3 contains 13 residues. DNA of the CDR3: TGTGCCAGTAGTATACTCGGGGCCGGGGAGCTGTTTTTT. Translating gives CASSILGAGELFF.

About this clone: Distinct nucleotide sequences in the sample also encode this CDR3. The genes are TRBV18 and TRBJ2-7; tentative D call: TRBD1 (6 bases). CDR3 size: 14 residues. V lost 0 bases, J lost 1 base, and 7 bases lay in between. Per the germline V gene, CDR1 is KGHSH and CDR2 is LQKENI. The CDR3 loop is CASSPPRGSYEQYF. The CDR3 DNA is TGTGCCAGCTCACCACCCAGGGGTTCCTACGAGCAGTACTTC.

The J gene is TRBJ2-7, the V gene TRBV9; 11 nucleotides agree with TRBD1. Germline-derived CDR1 and CDR2 are SGDLS and YYNGEE. CDR3 size: 18 residues. With 0 bases clipped from V and 4 bases from J, the junction kept 12 bases outside the gene matches. CDR3 nucleotides: TGTGCCAGCAGCGTAGCTCTGGAGACCGGGACAGGGGGTTACGAGCAGTACTTC. The encoded protein is CASSVALETGTGGYEQYF.

The DNA of the CDR3 is TGTGCCAGCAGCTTAGTGTACAGGGGGAGCACTGAAGCTTTCTTT. Translated, it gives CASSLVYRGSTEAFF. The chain recombines TRBV7-9 with TRBJ1-1; 8 nucleotides line up with TRBD1. The junction had 5 bases not matched to a gene; V was cut back by 1 base and J by 4 bases. Looked up from germline, CDR1 is SEHNR and CDR2 is FQNEAQ (reference sequence). This CDR3 spans 15 amino acids.

This chain uses TRBV6-6 with TRBJ1-5; TRBD1 is a possible D gene (5 bases). The V gene's germline CDR1 is MNHNY and CDR2 SVGAGI (reference sequence). Trimming left V 6 bases short and J 6 bases short, with 12 bases between. This CDR3 region has 13 residues. CDR3 sequence (DNA): TGTGCCAGCAGACAGGCCGACGGTCAGCCCCAGCATTTT. Protein product: CASRQADGQPQHF.

About this clone itself: In the same sample, other DNA sequences code for this CDR3. This sequence joins TRBV7-9 and TRBJ2-5, with D maybe TRBD2 (6 bases). Germline loops: CDR1 SEHNR, CDR2 FQNEAQ (reference sequence). The CDR3 is 13 residues long. V lost 3 bases, J lost 3 bases, and 8 bases lay in between. CDR3: CASSFGGKETQYF. CDR3 nucleotide sequence: TGTGCCAGCAGCTTCGGGGGTAAAGAGACCCAGTACTTC.

The V and J genes are TRBV5-1 and TRBJ2-7, with D possibly being TRBD1 (6 bases). This CDR3 comprises 14 residues. Germline V gene data show CDR1 as SGHRS and CDR2 as YFSETQ. The V gene lost 4 bases and the J gene lost 4 bases, with 15 bases spanning the gap. In DNA, the CDR3 is TGCGCCAGCAGCCGATCCGGGACAAATTACGAGCAGTACTTC. It codes for CASSRSGTNYEQYF.

As concerns this clone: At the DNA level, this CDR3 is encoded by other sequences in the same sample as well. The chain carries TRBV18 and TRBJ2-3; TRBD1 matches 9 bases. The CDR3 loop spans 15 amino acids. Germline-derived CDR1 and CDR2 are KGHSH and LQKENI. V was pared by 3 bases and J by 3 bases, with 4 bases of the junction left unmatched. The CDR3 sequence: CASSPGTGKTDTQYF. Here the CDR3 DNA reads TGTGCCAGCTCACCCGGGACAGGGAAGACAGATACGCAGTATTTT. The full variable domain, completed using reference TRBV18 and TRBJ2-3, is NAGVMQNPRHLVRRRGQEARLRCSPMKGHSHVYWYRQLPEEGLKFMVYLQKENIIDESGMPKERFSAEFPKEGPSILRIQQVVRGDSAAYFCASSPGTGKTDTQYFGPGTRLTVL.

Comments on this clone: The same CDR3 arises from other DNA sequences in this sample as well. The chain combines TRBV7-2 with TRBJ2-7; no firm D call. The germline V gene has CDR1 SGHTA and CDR2 FQGNSA. This CDR3 is built from 12 residues. Trimming shortened V by 6 bases and J by 0 bases, and 6 bases separated the two germline ends. CDR3 in amino acids: CASSSSSYEQYF. The CDR3 nucleotides read TGTGCCAGCAGTTCGAGCTCCTACGAGCAGTACTTC. Complete variable domain (other parts from reference TRBV7-2 and TRBJ2-7): GAGVSQSPSNKVTEKGKDVELRCDPISGHTALYWYRQSLGQGLEFLIYFQGNSAPDKSGLPSDRFSAERTGGSVSTLTIQRTQQEDSAVYLCASSSSSYEQYFGPGTRLTVT.

The chain has TRBV6-5 and TRBJ1-2; unclear D gene. Germline CDR1 reads MNHEY; CDR2 reads SVGAGI. CDR3 length equals 13 residues. The V end was cut by 3 bases, the J end by 8 bases, with 13 bases between. DNA for the CDR3: TGTGCCAGCAGTTATATGGGAGAGAAGGGCTACACCTTC. It encodes CASSYMGEKGYTF.

J is TRBJ1-1 and V is TRBV4-1; TRBD1 might be the D (5 bases). This CDR3 has 17 amino acids. Trimming cost V 2 bases and J 1 base, with 17 bases left between them. In germline, CDR1 is MGHRA, CDR2 YSYEKL. The CDR3 DNA sequence: TGCGCCAGCAGCCAACCCCCCTGGAGACAGCCGAACACTGAAGCTTTCTTT. This encodes CASSQPPWRQPNTEAFF.

The gene calls are TRBV6-1 and TRBJ2-1, with D unclear. The ends were cut back, 2 bases at V and 3 bases at J, with 8 bases in the middle. The CDR3 totals 14 residues. Germline CDR1 reads MNHNS; CDR2 reads SASEGT. CDR3 region: CASSERQSYNEQFF. DNA of the CDR3: TGTGCCAGCAGTGAACGGCAGAGCTACAATGAGCAGTTCTTC.

The chain uses TRBV6-5 and TRBJ2-7; 8 bases match TRBD1. Germline V lookup: CDR1 MNHEY, CDR2 SVGAGI. This CDR3 spans 14 amino acids. V shed 5 bases and J 7 bases; nucleotides not matched to a gene: 10. This chain's CDR3 is CASSRDRMTGEQYF. CDR3 nucleotides: TGTGCCAGCAGTAGGGACAGGATGACGGGTGAGCAGTACTTC.

CDR3 protein: CASSLRGDTTDTQYF. CDR3 DNA sequence: TGTGCCAGCAGCTTAAGAGGAGACACCACAGATACGCAGTATTTT. This chain uses TRBV7-3 with TRBJ2-3; D is uncertain. Germline V gives CDR1 SGHTA, CDR2 FQGTGA. The CDR3 extends over 15 amino acids. V lost 1 base to trimming and J lost 2 bases, with 10 bases between them.

The chain is built from TRBV4-3 and TRBJ2-7; D might be TRBD2 (6 bases). Trimming took off 4 bases at V and 4 bases at J, with 14 bases between the two ends. The CDR3 has 14 residues. Germline CDR1 reads LGHNA; CDR2 reads YSLEER. CDR3 sequence reads: CASSPYPGDYEQYF. CDR3 in DNA: TGCGCCAGCAGCCCATATCCGGGGGATTACGAGCAGTACTTC.

The chain employs TRBV27 and TRBJ2-1; 10 nucleotides line up with TRBD2. There are 14 residues in the CDR3. Per germline, CDR1 MNHEY and CDR2 SMNVEV (reference sequence). Here the CDR3 reads CANTGTSDYNEQFF. CDR3 DNA sequence: TGTGCGAATACCGGGACTAGCGACTACAATGAGCAGTTCTTC.

V and J are TRBV30 and TRBJ2-1, with D perhaps given as TRBD1 or TRBD2 (5 bases each). There are 13 residues in the CDR3. The germline CDR1 and CDR2 sequences are GTSNPN and SVGIG (reference sequence). The chain's CDR3 is CASRDGLYNEQFF. CDR3 nucleotide sequence: TGTGCATCTCGGGACGGATTATACAATGAGCAGTTCTTC.

The chain employs TRBV7-2 and TRBJ2-1; 13 positions match TRBD2. Germline lookup yields CDR1 SGHTA and CDR2 FQGNSA. V shed 5 bases, J shed 5 bases, and the junction held 9 bases outside the gene matches. The CDR3 consists of 17 residues. CDR3 DNA: TGTGCCAGCAGCCCGCTTGGACTAGCGGGAGTCAACAATGAGCAGTTCTTC. Translation: CASSPLGLAGVNNEQFF.